These 10 T cell receptor beta chains originate from one sample sequenced in a study of blood T cell repertoires in COVID-19. The data were produced by immunoSEQ multiplex PCR, yet TCRdb's version contains in-frame clones alone and is incomplete. The profile shows about 130,000 clones, approximately 80% of them singletons. Material for sequencing was peripheral blood. These receptors were obtained from a man aged 80 or over with acute or convalescent COVID-19.

By share of the sample, this clone is medium-sized (0.01 to 0.1%). V usage is TRBV29-1 and J usage is TRBJ2-2, with D perhaps TRBD1 (6 bases). V was clipped by 0 bases and J by 7 bases, with 12 bases between them. Germline V gives CDR1 SQVTM, CDR2 ANQGSEA. This CDR3 comprises 14 residues. The chain's CDR3 is CSVEDRGFGGELFF. The DNA for the CDR3 is TGCAGCGTTGAAGACAGGGGATTCGGCGGGGAGCTGTTTTTT.

The chain carries TRBV30 and TRBJ1-6; 10 bases map to TRBD1. V was pared by 5 bases and J by 9 bases, with 7 bases of the junction left unmatched. The CDR3 contains 14 residues. Germline V gives CDR1 GTSNPN, CDR2 SVGIG (reference sequence). CDR3 in amino acids: CAWRRDRGSSPLHF. Here the CDR3 DNA reads TGTGCCTGGCGCCGGGACAGGGGAAGTTCACCCCTCCACTTT. Variable domain in full (rest from reference TRBV30 and TRBJ1-6): SQTIHQWPATLVQPVGSPLSLECTVEGTSNPNLYWYRQAAGRGLQLLFYSVGIGQISSEVPQNLSASRPQDRQFILSSKKLLLSDSGFYLCAWRRDRGSSPLHFGNGTRLTVT.

The chain's CDR3 is CASSLGQGEVNTEAFF. CDR3 coding DNA: TGTGCCAGCAGCTTAGGACAGGGAGAAGTGAACACTGAAGCTTTCTTT. V gene TRBV4-2 combines with J gene TRBJ1-1; 8 nucleotides agree with TRBD1. The germline gives CDR1 LGHNA, CDR2 YNFKEQ. This CDR3 is built from 16 residues. The trim removed 5 bases at V and 0 bases at J, leaving 8 bases unmatched.

A few counts support this clone. This chain connects TRBV7-2 to TRBJ2-5; 9 bases agree with TRBD2. The germline CDR1 and CDR2 sequences are SGHTA and FQGNSA. This CDR3 has 16 residues. V was pared by 5 bases and J by 5 bases, with 12 bases of the junction left unmatched. CDR3 sequence reads: CASSKISGGFGETQYF. The CDR3 DNA sequence: TGTGCCAGCAGCAAGATCAGCGGGGGGTTCGGGGAGACCCAGTACTTC.

The chain employs TRBV30 and TRBJ1-2; 8 bases map to TRBD1. CDR1 and CDR2 from the germline V gene are GTSNPN and SVGIG (reference sequence). This CDR3 region has 16 residues. V shed 2 bases, J shed 4 bases, and the junction held 12 bases outside the gene matches. The CDR3 DNA sequence: TGTGCCTGGAGTCCTATATACAGGGGGAAGGTCTATGGCTACACCTTC. It encodes CAWSPIYRGKVYGYTF.

Written as DNA, the CDR3 is TGTGCCAGCAGCTTATACTACGAGCAGTACTTC. Amino acids: CASSLYYEQYF. This chain connects TRBV11-2 to TRBJ2-7, with D uncertain. This CDR3 contains 11 residues. V lost 2 bases and J lost 3, with 2 bases in between. Germline V gene data show CDR1 as SGHAT and CDR2 as FQNNGV.

This sequence joins TRBV7-9 and TRBJ2-2, with 12 bases that match TRBD1. V lost 5 bases and J lost 5; bases outside the gene matches: 6. The CDR3 covers 16 residues. Germline-derived CDR1 and CDR2 are SEHNR and FQNEAQ (reference sequence). CDR3 in amino acids: CASSRLGQGATGELFF. The CDR3 DNA follows: TGTGCCAGCAGCCGACTGGGACAGGGGGCAACCGGGGAGCTGTTTTTT.

The rearrangement uses TRBV6-6 and TRBJ1-5; D is uncertain. This CDR3 has 12 residues. CDR1 is MNHNY, CDR2 SVGAGI, per germline (reference sequence). V lost 0 bases and J lost 11, with 8 bases in between. The CDR3 spells CASSYSIETQHF. The CDR3 DNA sequence: TGTGCCAGCAGTTACTCGATAGAGACCCAGCATTTT.

The rearrangement joins TRBV5-6 to TRBJ2-1; D ambiguous. V gave up 1 base and J gave up 6 bases, with 11 bases separating them. Germline CDR1 reads SGHDT; CDR2 reads YYEEEE. CDR3 length: 14 amino acids. In nucleotides, the CDR3 is TGTGCCAGCAGCTTGTCAGGCACCAGCAATGAGCAGTTCTTC. It translates to CASSLSGTSNEQFF.

This chain connects TRBV6-6 to TRBJ1-4, with TRBD1 as a possible D gene (5 bases). The CDR3 is 15 residues long. The V and J ends lost 6 bases and 8 bases respectively, with 19 bases between them. Germline V lookup: CDR1 MNHNY, CDR2 SVGAGI (reference sequence). This CDR3 is CASSYQQAAYEKLFF. DNA of the CDR3: TGTGCCAGCAGCTATCAACAGGCAGCTTACGAAAAACTGTTTTTT.